The next 10 T cell receptor beta chains were all read from a single sample in a study of cytotoxic CD8 clonotypes in ibrutinib-treated CLL. Sequenced by immunoSEQ multiplex PCR; TCRdb stores in-frame clones only, minus some. Of about 57,000 clones in the sample, around 60% were seen once. The starting material was PBMCs, obtained after 24 months of ibrutinib treatment. These TCRs come from a human donor with chronic lymphocytic leukemia.

The CDR3: CASSPNRGGETQYF. CDR3 in DNA: TGTGCCAGCAGTCCCAACAGGGGGGGAGAGACCCAGTACTTC. The rearrangement uses TRBV6-5 and TRBJ2-5; weak D call: TRBD1 (8 bases). The germline V gene encodes CDR1 MNHEY and CDR2 SVGAGI. V was cut by 5 bases and J by 4 bases, with 14 bases left in between. The CDR3 consists of 14 residues.

This clone has ten or more counts. This chain connects TRBV23-1 to TRBJ1-1; D is perhaps TRBD1 (5 bases). TRBV23-1 is an open reading frame whose function is uncertain. This CDR3 spans 16 amino acids. Trimming stripped 0 bases from V and 2 bases from J, with 13 bases between. The CDR3 bases are TGCGCCAGCAGTCAATCTCGCGCAGGGTTAAACACTGAAGCTTTCTTT. This encodes CASSQSRAGLNTEAFF.

This clone was seen a few times. This chain links TRBV6-5 with TRBJ1-5; D is uncertain. Germline CDR1 MNHEY, CDR2 SVGAGI. V shed 5 bases and J shed 0 bases, with 8 bases lying between them. The CDR3 totals 14 residues. CDR3 region: CASSEGYSNQPQHF. The CDR3 DNA follows: TGTGCCAGCAGTGAGGGTTATAGCAATCAGCCCCAGCATTTT.

The chain joins TRBV5-8 to TRBJ1-5; 8 bases fit TRBD1. Germline CDR1 reads SGHTS; CDR2 reads YDEGEE. The CDR3 totals 17 residues. J gave up 1 base and V 1 base, and 7 bases lay outside the gene matches. The CDR3 loop reads CASSLWSWDRSNQPQHF. CDR3 bases: TGTGCCAGCAGCTTGTGGTCATGGGACAGGAGCAATCAGCCCCAGCATTTT.

This clone was seen only once. The CDR3 protein is CASSSDGTFNEQYF. The CDR3 DNA follows: TGTGCCAGCAGTTCCGACGGGACATTCAACGAGCAGTACTTC. This chain connects TRBV28 to TRBJ2-7; a weak D match, TRBD1 (6 bases). The CDR3 loop spans 14 amino acids. Germline CDR1 MDHEN, CDR2 SYDVKM. Trimming removed 4 bases at V and 5 bases at J, with 15 bases between.

This chain joins TRBV2 and TRBJ1-2, with D unclear. The V end was cut by 6 bases, the J end by 10 bases, with 21 bases between. CDR3 length equals 14 residues. CDR1 SNHLY and CDR2 FYNNEI come from the germline V gene. CDR3 region: CASSPEHKTLVYTF. The DNA of the CDR3 is TGTGCCAGCAGCCCCGAACACAAGACGTTGGTCTACACCTTC.

The chain joins TRBV5-4 to TRBJ2-7; no clear D gene. The V end was cut by 3 bases, the J end by 6 bases, with 10 bases between. The CDR3 is 12 amino acids. Per germline, CDR1 SGHNT and CDR2 YYREEE (reference sequence). Here the CDR3 DNA reads TGTGCCAGCAGCTCTCAAATGGGCGAGCAGTACTTC. Translating it yields CASSSQMGEQYF.

This chain joins TRBV5-1 and TRBJ1-2; D is ambiguous. Germline V CDR1 and CDR2: SGHRS, YFSETQ. This CDR3 is built from 15 residues. The V and J ends lost 4 bases and 2 bases respectively, with 15 bases between them. CDR3 sequence: CASSPSWTENYGYTF. CDR3 nucleotides: TGCGCCAGCAGCCCTTCTTGGACGGAAAACTATGGCTACACCTTC.

This sequence joins TRBV5-1 and TRBJ2-4; D is uncertain. CDR3 size: 13 residues. Between the trimmed V and J ends, which lost 4 bases and 5 bases, there was a span of 10 bases. The germline CDR1 and CDR2 sequences are SGHRS and YFSETQ. The DNA for the CDR3 is TGCGCCAGCAGCATTGGCACCCAAAACATTCAGTACTTC. This translates into CASSIGTQNIQYF.

The chain combines TRBV28 with TRBJ1-1; D gene ambiguous. V was pared by 3 bases and J by 11 bases, with 16 bases between. The germline CDR1 and CDR2 sequences are MDHEN and SYDVKM. The CDR3 length is 13 residues. CDR3 coding DNA: TGTGCCAGCAGTTTGGATGATGTCGTTACGGCTTTCTTT. The encoded protein is CASSLDDVVTAFF.